The text below deals with one TCR beta chain. Its antigen is unknown. The sample originates from a study of T cells in tumors after PD-1 blockade. Method: immunoSEQ multiplex PCR; TCRdb's copy keeps in-frame clones and lacks some. The sample holds 50,000 to 75,000 clones; roughly 70% are singletons and the top ten take approximately 4.5%. CDR1 SGHDT and CDR2 YYEEEE come from the germline V gene. V was trimmed by 5 bases and J by 5 bases, leaving 11 bases between them. The CDR3 sequence is 12 residues long. Study outcomes and limitations: Some novel exhausted tumor clones appeared in pre-treatment blood, suggesting peripheral recruitment.

Material: PBMCs, obtained after anti-PD-1 treatment. This chain joins TRBV5-6 and TRBJ2-7; D remains ambiguous. This clonotype originated in a human donor with basal cell carcinoma. Here the CDR3 reads CASSRIGNEQYF. The CDR3 DNA sequence: TGTGCCAGCAGTAGGATAGGGAACGAGCAGTACTTC. Variable domain in full (rest from reference TRBV5-6 and TRBJ2-7): DAGVTQSPTHLIKTRGQQVTLRCSPKSGHDTVSWYQQALGQGPQFIFQYYEEEERQRGNFPDRFSGHQFPNYSSELNVNALLLGDSALYLCASSRIGNEQYFGPGTRLTVT.